Each of the 29 T cell receptor beta chains below was sequenced from the same sample in a study of T cell responses to AZD1222 COVID-19 vaccine. The protocol was immunoSEQ multiplex PCR, while the TCRdb copy is restricted to in-frame clones and leaves out a portion. The sample has 150,000 to 200,000 clones, over 85% seen once. The sequencing here drew on peripheral blood, taken 28 days after the second dose of the MenACWY control vaccine. Receptor source: an adult who received the MenACWY meningococcal vaccine as a control.

This clone was recorded a few times. The V call is TRBV27, the J call TRBJ2-7; 7 positions agree with TRBD1. CDR1 and CDR2 from the germline V gene are MNHEY and SMNVEV (reference sequence). With V trimmed by 5 bases and J by 3 bases, 7 bases remained unmatched. The CDR3 runs to 14 residues. CDR3: CASSPRDSLYEQYF. The CDR3 DNA reads as TGTGCCAGCAGTCCCCGGGACAGTCTCTACGAGCAGTACTTC.

The chain carries TRBV5-6 and TRBJ2-7, with D possibly called TRBD1 or TRBD2 (9 bases each). From germline, CDR1 is SGHDT and CDR2 YYEEEE. Trimming took 3 bases from V and 3 from J, leaving 28 bases between them. The CDR3 loop spans 19 amino acids. CDR3 DNA sequence: TGTGCCAGCAGCTGGGGGACAGGGCTGAGCGGGAGGTCCTTCTACGAGCAGTACTTC. It translates to CASSWGTGLSGRSFYEQYF.

The chain joins TRBV2 to TRBJ1-1; the D is unclear. CDR3 length equals 13 residues. Between the trimmed V and J ends, which lost 5 bases and 1 base, there was a span of 8 bases. Germline V gene lookup returns CDR1 SNHLY and CDR2 FYNNEI. In DNA, the CDR3 is TGTGCCAGCAGTCAATTCGCGAACACTGAAGCTTTCTTT. It codes for CASSQFANTEAFF.

V usage is TRBV18 and J usage is TRBJ2-7; 8 bases fit TRBD1. Trimming cost V 3 bases and J 2 bases; bases outside gene matches: 3. CDR1 and CDR2 from the germline V gene are KGHSH and LQKENI. This CDR3 contains 14 residues. The CDR3 DNA reads TGTGCCAGCTCACCTGGACAGGGCCCCTACGAGCAGTACTTC. This sequence encodes CASSPGQGPYEQYF.

V is TRBV28 and J is TRBJ1-2; 7 positions match TRBD1. Germline V lookup: CDR1 MDHEN, CDR2 SYDVKM. V trimming: 5 bases; J trimming: 7 bases; junction bases outside the gene matches: 10. The CDR3 totals 14 residues. The DNA of the CDR3 is TGTGCCAGCAGTCAGAACAGGGGCATCGGTGGCTACACCTTC. This translates into CASSQNRGIGGYTF.

This clone was counted once. This chain links TRBV27 with TRBJ2-1, with no clear D. Germline CDR1 reads MNHEY; CDR2 reads SMNVEV (reference sequence). The CDR3 is 16 residues long. V dropped 4 bases and J dropped 2 bases, with 15 bases sitting between them. The CDR3 loop is CASSSAIAHPYNEQFF. CDR3 sequence (DNA): TGTGCCAGCAGTTCCGCTATAGCCCATCCCTACAATGAGCAGTTCTTC.

In nucleotides, the CDR3 is TGTGCCAGCAGCTTAGATGGCCGGGATTCACCCCTCCACTTT. Translating gives CASSLDGRDSPLHF. The genes are TRBV7-9 and TRBJ1-6; no clear D. Trimming took 1 base from V and 8 from J, leaving 9 bases between them. Germline V gene data show CDR1 as SEHNR and CDR2 as FQNEAQ (reference sequence). The CDR3 runs to 14 residues.

J is TRBJ2-1 and V is TRBV24-1; 8 bases are shared with TRBD2. The length of the CDR3 is 16 residues. Germline V lookup: CDR1 KGHDR, CDR2 SFDVKD. The V segment lost 9 bases and the J segment 4 bases; nucleotides outside the gene matches: 13. The CDR3 nucleotides are TGTGCCACCTCGGGTTGGTCCGGGACTAGTTACAATGAGCAGTTCTTC. It encodes CATSGWSGTSYNEQFF.

The chain carries TRBV5-1 and TRBJ1-1; D might be TRBD1 (5 bases). V lost 4 bases to trimming and J lost 1 base, with 11 bases between them. The CDR3 loop spans 14 amino acids. The germline gives CDR1 SGHRS, CDR2 YFSETQ. CDR3 sequence: CASSQGIGNTEAFF. The CDR3 DNA follows: TGCGCCAGCAGCCAGGGAATCGGGAACACTGAAGCTTTCTTT. Looking up the rest from reference TRBV5-1 and TRBJ1-1 gives the full variable domain: KAGVTQTPRYLIKTRGQQVTLSCSPISGHRSVSWYQQTPGQGLQFLFEYFSETQRNKGNFPGRFSGRQFSNSRSEMNVSTLELGDSALYLCASSQGIGNTEAFFGQGTRLTVV.

The chain recombines TRBV5-1 with TRBJ2-5; the match to TRBD2 covers 8 bases. The V and J ends lost 4 bases and 2 bases, in that order; junction bases with no gene match: 7. Germline values: CDR1 SGHRS, CDR2 YFSETQ. The CDR3 has 15 amino acids. CDR3 protein: CASSRSGRGQETQYF. DNA for the CDR3: TGCGCCAGCAGCCGGAGCGGGAGAGGTCAAGAGACCCAGTACTTC.

This sequence joins TRBV3-1 (or the pseudogene TRBV3-2) and TRBJ1-5, with D possibly being TRBD1 (6 bases). The germline V gene has CDR1 LGHDT and CDR2 YNNKEL (reference sequence). The CDR3 spans 16 residues. Trimming shortened V by 1 base and J by 7 bases, and 17 bases separated the two germline ends. The CDR3 sequence is CASSQAGWRGGQPQHF. As DNA, the CDR3 is TGTGCCAGCAGCCAAGCAGGCTGGAGAGGGGGGCAGCCCCAGCATTTT.

The rearrangement links TRBV6-4 to TRBJ2-3; D remains unclear. The CDR3 totals 14 residues. Trimming shortened V by 2 bases and J by 2 bases, and 8 bases separated the two germline ends. Germline loops: CDR1 MRHNA, CDR2 SNTAGT. CDR3 sequence reads: CASSDGLYTDTQYF. For the CDR3, the DNA is TGTGCCAGCAGTGACGGGTTATACACAGATACGCAGTATTTT.

The chain has TRBV28 and TRBJ1-1; D unresolved. V lost 5 bases and J lost 4, with 14 bases in between. CDR3 length: 14 residues. In germline, CDR1 is MDHEN, CDR2 SYDVKM. CDR3 in DNA: TGTGCCAGCAGTGTTGCGCAGCGGGCCACTGAAGCTTTCTTT. Residues: CASSVAQRATEAFF.

The chain links TRBV4-2 to TRBJ1-3, with unresolved D. The CDR3 consists of 14 residues. Trimming removed 3 bases from V and 1 base from J, with 7 bases in between. In germline, CDR1 is LGHNA, CDR2 YNFKEQ. CDR3 nucleotides: TGTGCCAGCAGCCATGTGGGATCTGGAAACACCATATATTTT. Protein: CASSHVGSGNTIYF.

This chain uses TRBV24-1 with TRBJ1-5; possibly TRBD1 for D (6 bases). The CDR3 extends over 16 amino acids. V was trimmed by 4 bases and J by 0 bases, leaving 12 bases between them. Per the germline V gene, CDR1 is KGHDR and CDR2 is SFDVKD. The chain's CDR3 is CATSETTRGSNQPQHF. Here the CDR3 DNA reads TGTGCCACCAGTGAGACGACCAGGGGTAGCAATCAGCCCCAGCATTTT.

The chain combines TRBV11-2 with TRBJ2-3; D not resolved. In germline, CDR1 is SGHAT, CDR2 FQNNGV. V was clipped by 2 bases and J by 3 bases, with 9 bases between them. This CDR3 region has 14 residues. CDR3 DNA sequence: TGTGCCAGCAGCTTACTATTAAGGACAGATACGCAGTATTTT. Encoded protein: CASSLLLRTDTQYF. The variable domain in full, with the rest retrieved from reference TRBV11-2 and TRBJ2-3, is EAGVAQSPRYKIIEKRQSVAFWCNPISGHATLYWYQQILGQGPKLLIQFQNNGVVDDSQLPKDRFSAERLKGVDSTLKIQPAKLEDSAVYLCASSLLLRTDTQYFGPGTRLTVL.

V gene TRBV7-6 combines with J gene TRBJ2-7, with 11 bases lining up with TRBD2. J was trimmed by 2 bases and V by 1 base; bases with no gene match: 4. This CDR3 comprises 16 residues. Germline V CDR1 and CDR2: SGHVS, FNYEAQ. In nucleotides, the CDR3 is TGTGCCAGCAGCTTAGATGGGACTAGCGGAACCTACGAGCAGTACTTC. Translated, it gives CASSLDGTSGTYEQYF.

The chain has TRBV10-3 and TRBJ2-2; TRBD1 matches 10 bases. The CDR3 covers 15 residues. Unmatched junction bases numbered 8, after V lost 6 bases and J lost 7 bases. Germline assignment: CDR1 ENHRY and CDR2 SYGVKD. CDR3 nucleotides: TGTGCCATCAGACCCGACAGGGGGCAGAACGGGGAGCTGTTTTTT. This translates into CAIRPDRGQNGELFF.

The chain joins TRBV6-1 to TRBJ2-5, with 15 bases that match TRBD2. V gave up 4 bases and J gave up 0 bases; unmatched junction bases: 3. The CDR3 length is 17 residues. The V gene's germline CDR1 is MNHNS and CDR2 SASEGT. Here the CDR3 reads CASSVGLAGGDQETQYF. The DNA for the CDR3 is TGTGCCAGCAGTGTGGGACTAGCGGGAGGCGACCAAGAGACCCAGTACTTC.

The V gene is TRBV24-1, the J gene TRBJ1-6; possibly TRBD1 for D (6 bases). This CDR3 has 17 residues. V lost 9 bases and J lost 0, with 17 bases in between. CDR1 is KGHDR, CDR2 SFDVKD, per germline. CDR3 loop: CATLRRGRGSYNSPLHF. In DNA, the CDR3 is TGTGCCACCCTACGAAGGGGCAGGGGCTCCTATAATTCACCCCTCCACTTT.

The rearrangement links TRBV5-4 to TRBJ2-7; D is unclear. This CDR3 contains 13 residues. V was clipped by 3 bases and J by 7 bases, with 14 bases between them. Looked up from germline, CDR1 is SGHNT and CDR2 is YYREEE (reference sequence). CDR3 sequence: CASSSTYQAEQYF. The CDR3 bases are TGTGCCAGCAGCTCCACCTACCAGGCGGAGCAGTACTTC. Filled out from reference TRBV5-4 and TRBJ2-7, the complete variable domain reads ETGVTQSPTHLIKTRGQQVTLRCSSQSGHNTVSWYQQALGQGPQFIFQYYREEENGRGNFPPRFSGLQFPNYSSELNVNALELDDSALYLCASSSTYQAEQYFGPGTRLTVT.

This clone came up once. CDR3 sequence: CASSAPGAYGYTF. CDR3 nucleotides: TGTGCCAGCAGTGCCCCAGGGGCCTATGGCTACACCTTC. The chain uses TRBV28 and TRBJ1-2; weak D call: TRBD1 (6 bases). Per the germline V gene, CDR1 is MDHEN and CDR2 is SYDVKM. CDR3 size: 13 residues. V was clipped by 5 bases and J by 4 bases, with 11 bases between them.

This chain's CDR3 is CASSLSDSEQYF. DNA of the CDR3: TGTGCCAGCAGTCTTAGCGATTCCGAGCAGTACTTC. V and J are TRBV28 and TRBJ2-7; D is perhaps TRBD2 (5 bases). The V and J ends lost 5 bases and 6 bases respectively, with 11 bases between them. In germline, CDR1 is MDHEN, CDR2 SYDVKM. The CDR3 covers 12 residues. The entire variable domain, with the rest obtained from reference TRBV28 and TRBJ2-7, is as follows: DVKVTQSSRYLVKRTGEKVFLECVQDMDHENMFWYRQDPGLGLRLIYFSYDVKMKEKGDIPEGYSVSREKKERFSLILESASTNQTSMYLCASSLSDSEQYFGPGTRLTVT.

V is TRBV5-4 and J is TRBJ2-1; 10 positions match TRBD2. This CDR3 is 16 amino acids long. Per the germline V gene, CDR1 is SGHNT and CDR2 is YYREEE (reference sequence). V lost 4 bases to trimming and J lost 5 bases; unmatched junction nucleotides: 9. DNA of the CDR3: TGTGCCAGCAGCCGAACAGCGGGAGGGTTAAACAATGAGCAGTTCTTC. Its protein is CASSRTAGGLNNEQFF.

The chain combines TRBV7-2 with TRBJ1-4; D unresolved. Trimming left V 3 bases short and J 6 bases short, with 5 bases between. The CDR3 is 12 residues long. The germline CDR1 and CDR2 sequences are SGHTA and FQGNSA. DNA of the CDR3: TGTGCCAGCAGCTTGAGTTATGAAAAACTGTTTTTT. Protein sequence: CASSLSYEKLFF.

This clone appeared a single time. The rearrangement links TRBV24-1 to TRBJ2-1; 8 bases match TRBD1. Germline CDR1 KGHDR, CDR2 SFDVKD. The CDR3 is 14 amino acids. With 4 bases clipped from V and 7 bases from J, the junction kept 5 bases outside the gene matches. The CDR3 DNA follows: TGTGCCACCAGTGACCGGACAGGGACAAATGAGCAGTTCTTC. Its translation: CATSDRTGTNEQFF.

The V and J genes are TRBV4-3 and TRBJ1-6; D is uncertain. Trimming removed 3 bases from V and 12 bases from J, with 12 bases in between. This CDR3 is built from 13 residues. Germline V CDR1 and CDR2: LGHNA, YSLEER. Here the CDR3 reads CASSHSNQRPLHF. Written as DNA, the CDR3 is TGCGCCAGCAGCCATTCGAACCAGAGACCCCTCCACTTT.

This rearrangement joins TRBV29-1 to TRBJ1-2, with unresolved D. The CDR3 sequence is 13 residues long. Trimming removed 4 bases at V and 3 bases at J, with 12 bases between. Germline assignment: CDR1 SQVTM and CDR2 ANQGSEA. The CDR3 loop reads CSVVRVTHYGYTF. The CDR3, as DNA: TGCAGCGTTGTTCGGGTGACCCACTATGGCTACACCTTC.

The chain joins TRBV28 to TRBJ2-3; 7 positions match TRBD2. The germline CDR1 and CDR2 sequences are MDHEN and SYDVKM. The ends lost 7 bases at V and 10 bases at J; junction bases unmatched: 14. The CDR3 is made up of 14 amino acids. As DNA, the CDR3 is TGTGCCAGCACCGATACGTGGGGGGGTTGGGCGCAGTATTTT. Translation gives CASTDTWGGWAQYF.